What follows are 16 T cell receptor beta chains derived from one specimen sequenced in a study of cytomegalovirus exposure and HLA in healthy donors. A multiplex PCR was run with 60 Vbeta primers and 13 Jbeta primers. The method was immunoSEQ multiplex PCR; TCRdb's version includes in-frame clones alone and lacks a portion of them. The table has about 150,000 clones, over 55% seen once. The sequenced material came from PBMCs. These receptors were taken from a man between 40 and 49 years old in good health and CMV-seronegative.

J is TRBJ1-5 and V is TRBV4-1; 7 nucleotides align to TRBD1. V shed 1 base and J 0 bases; nucleotides not matched to a gene: 6. Germline CDR1 reads MGHRA; CDR2 reads YSYEKL. The CDR3 consists of 17 residues. CDR3 residues: CASSQVLTGFSNQPQHF. The CDR3 bases are TGCGCCAGCAGCCAAGTATTGACAGGGTTTAGCAATCAGCCCCAGCATTTT.

The gene calls are TRBV5-4 and TRBJ1-6; D is possibly TRBD1 (6 bases). Germline CDR1 and CDR2: SGHNT and YYREEE (reference sequence). V lost 0 bases and J lost 0, with 13 bases in between. There are 18 residues in the CDR3. CDR3 DNA sequence: TGTGCCAGCAGCTTGGTGGGGGCCGCATCCTCCTATAATTCACCCCTCCACTTT. It encodes CASSLVGAASSYNSPLHF.

The chain employs TRBV6-1 and TRBJ2-7; tentative D call: TRBD1 (6 bases). The CDR3 has 13 amino acids. Germline CDR1 reads MNHNS; CDR2 reads SASEGT. Trimming removed 6 bases from V and 2 bases from J, with 11 bases in between. The DNA of the CDR3 is TGTGCCAGCAGCCGACAGGAAGCCTACGAGCAGTACTTC. This translates into CASSRQEAYEQYF.

V is TRBV27 and J is TRBJ1-6, with 10 bases identical to TRBD1. V lost 4 bases and J lost 7; bases outside the gene matches: 16. Germline CDR1 is MNHEY and CDR2 is SMNVEV (reference sequence). The CDR3 is 19 amino acids. CDR3 protein: CASSSSGTGVKAINSPLHF. The CDR3, as DNA: TGTGCCAGCAGTTCATCGGGGACAGGGGTAAAGGCGATCAATTCACCCCTCCACTTT.

The rearrangement links TRBV7-6 to TRBJ2-1; D ambiguous. Trimming removed 0 bases from V and 4 bases from J, with 7 bases in between. The CDR3 has 14 amino acids. Looked up from germline, CDR1 is SGHVS and CDR2 is FNYEAQ. The DNA of the CDR3 is TGTGCCAGCAGCTTAGCGCGTAGTTACAATGAGCAGTTCTTC. It encodes CASSLARSYNEQFF.

The rearrangement links TRBV27 to TRBJ2-1, with D hard to call. The CDR3 is 13 residues long. Germline CDR1 reads MNHEY; CDR2 reads SMNVEV (reference sequence). The V end was cut by 1 base, the J end by 9 bases, with 10 bases between. CDR3: CASSLLGDSEQFF. In DNA, the CDR3 is TGTGCCAGCAGTTTATTGGGCGATTCTGAGCAGTTCTTC.

The rearrangement links TRBV10-2 to TRBJ2-2, with TRBD1 as a possible D gene (5 bases). The CDR3 loop spans 14 amino acids. Germline CDR1 is WSHSY and CDR2 is SAAADI. Between the trimmed V and J ends, which lost 7 bases and 1 base, there was a span of 10 bases. CDR3 sequence: CASINRKNTGELFF. DNA of the CDR3: TGCGCCAGCATCAACAGGAAGAACACCGGGGAGCTGTTTTTT.

The V and J genes are TRBV10-1 and TRBJ2-7; TRBD1 aligns across 8 bases. Germline V gives CDR1 WNHNN, CDR2 SYGVQD (reference sequence). Trimming removed 4 bases from V and 3 bases from J; junction bases left unmatched: 20. CDR3 length: 19 residues. The DNA of the CDR3 is TGCGCCAGCAGTGTGCTCCCGGACAGGGAATTTGGGCGCTACTACGAGCAGTACTTC. Translation gives CASSVLPDREFGRYYEQYF.

The chain has TRBV30 and TRBJ2-7, with D possibly being TRBD1 (5 bases). CDR1 GTSNPN and CDR2 SVGIG come from the germline V gene (reference sequence). The CDR3 is 15 residues long. V lost 3 bases and J lost 6, with 21 bases in between. The CDR3 region has the DNA TGTGCCTGGAGCCACCTTTCAGGGTACAACTCCGAGCAGTACTTC. Translated: CAWSHLSGYNSEQYF.

V is TRBV6-1 and J is TRBJ1-1; tentatively, D is TRBD1 (6 bases). Germline V lookup: CDR1 MNHNS, CDR2 SASEGT. This CDR3 region has 14 residues. Trimming took 8 bases from V and 3 from J, leaving 16 bases between them. CDR3 loop: CASQVGGQHTEAFF. CDR3 coding DNA: TGTGCCAGCCAGGTCGGGGGGCAACACACTGAAGCTTTCTTT.

V and J are TRBV5-1 and TRBJ2-5, with 7 bases fitting TRBD2. Germline trimming cut 3 bases from V and 1 base from J; bases unmatched to any gene: 3. CDR3 length: 14 residues. Germline CDR1 reads SGHRS; CDR2 reads YFSETQ. CDR3 residues: CASSSGTTQETQYF. The CDR3 DNA sequence: TGCGCCAGCAGCTCCGGGACTACCCAAGAGACCCAGTACTTC.

V usage is TRBV19 and J usage is TRBJ2-7, with TRBD2 identical over 11 bases. Germline CDR1 and CDR2: LNHDA and SQIVND (reference sequence). Trimming removed 5 bases from V and 6 bases from J; junction bases left unmatched: 9. CDR3 length: 15 amino acids. The CDR3 region is CASSSLAGGLLEQYF. The CDR3 nucleotides read TGTGCCAGTAGTTCCCTAGCGGGGGGCCTCCTCGAGCAGTACTTC. Using reference TRBV19 and TRBJ2-7 for the parts outside the CDR3, the full variable domain is DGGITQSPKYLFRKEGQNVTLSCEQNLNHDAMYWYRQDPGQGLRLIYYSQIVNDFQKGDIAEGYSVSREKKESFPLTVTSAQKNPTAFYLCASSSLAGGLLEQYFGPGTRLTVT.

This CDR3 is CAWSVPQANEKLFF. In DNA, the CDR3 is TGTGCCTGGAGTGTACCACAGGCTAATGAAAAACTGTTTTTT. The chain employs TRBV30 and TRBJ1-4, with a weak D call TRBD1 (5 bases). Trimming removed 0 bases from V and 3 bases from J, with 8 bases in between. The CDR3 is 14 amino acids. CDR1 GTSNPN and CDR2 SVGIG come from the germline V gene (reference sequence).

Of note for this clone: The junction shows a germline mismatch at one end, possibly a read error. The CDR3 nucleotides read TGTGCCATCAGTGAGGGACTAGGTTCCTACAAGCAGTACTTC. Translated, it gives CAISEGLGSYKQYF. This chain connects TRBV10-3 to TRBJ2-7, with 7 bases matching TRBD2. The CDR3 runs 14 residues. Per germline, CDR1 ENHRY and CDR2 SYGVKD.

The V gene is TRBV19, the J gene TRBJ2-5, with 12 bases that match TRBD2. Germline assignment: CDR1 LNHDA and CDR2 SQIVND (reference sequence). The trim removed 5 bases at V and 4 bases at J, leaving 14 bases unmatched. This CDR3 is 18 amino acids long. The CDR3 DNA follows: TGTGCCAGTAGTCCCGGGGCTAGCGGGAGGGCCCTGGGAGAGACCCAGTACTTC. Its protein is CASSPGASGRALGETQYF.

This clone was detected a few times. The CDR3: CASSLGDSRRRTEAFF. The CDR3, as DNA: TGTGCCAGCAGCTTAGGGGACAGTCGAAGAAGGACTGAAGCTTTCTTT. The chain recombines TRBV11-2 with TRBJ1-1, with 7 bases that match TRBD1. Germline CDR1 SGHAT, CDR2 FQNNGV. The CDR3 is made up of 16 amino acids. After removal of 1 base from V and 5 bases from J, the junction contained 10 bases not matched to a gene.